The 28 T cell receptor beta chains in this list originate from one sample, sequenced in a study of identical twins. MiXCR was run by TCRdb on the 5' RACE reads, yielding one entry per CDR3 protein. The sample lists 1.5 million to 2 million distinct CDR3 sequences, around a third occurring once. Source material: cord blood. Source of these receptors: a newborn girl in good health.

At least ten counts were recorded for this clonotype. DNA for the CDR3: TGTGCCACCAGTGTCGGGAGGGCAGATACGCAGTATTTT. It translates to CATSVGRADTQYF. V gene TRBV24-1 combines with J gene TRBJ2-3; 8 bases map to TRBD2. The ends lost 5 bases at V and 4 bases at J; junction bases unmatched: 1. Germline CDR1 KGHDR, CDR2 SFDVKD. This CDR3 has 13 residues.

CDR3 region: CASSVVVASGSGEQFF. CDR3 coding DNA: TGTGCCAGCAGCGTAGTCGTGGCTAGCGGGAGCGGTGAGCAGTTCTTC. The chain is built from TRBV9 and TRBJ2-1; 10 bases line up with TRBD2. CDR1 and CDR2 from the germline V gene are SGDLS and YYNGEE. This CDR3 has 16 amino acids. The junction had 9 bases not matched to a gene; V was cut back by 0 bases and J by 9 bases.

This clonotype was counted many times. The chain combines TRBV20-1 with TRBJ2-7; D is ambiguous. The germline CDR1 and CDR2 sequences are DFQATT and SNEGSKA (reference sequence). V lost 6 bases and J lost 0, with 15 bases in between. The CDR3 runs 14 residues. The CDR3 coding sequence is TGCAGTGCAGTAACACCTTTAAGCTCCTACGAGCAGTACTTC. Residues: CSAVTPLSSYEQYF.

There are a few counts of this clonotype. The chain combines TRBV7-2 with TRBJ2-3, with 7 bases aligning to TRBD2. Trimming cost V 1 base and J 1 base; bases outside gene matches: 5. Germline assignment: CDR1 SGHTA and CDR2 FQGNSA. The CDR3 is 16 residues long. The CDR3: CASSLEPLAGTDTQYF. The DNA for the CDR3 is TGTGCCAGCAGCTTAGAACCCCTAGCGGGCACAGATACGCAGTATTTT.

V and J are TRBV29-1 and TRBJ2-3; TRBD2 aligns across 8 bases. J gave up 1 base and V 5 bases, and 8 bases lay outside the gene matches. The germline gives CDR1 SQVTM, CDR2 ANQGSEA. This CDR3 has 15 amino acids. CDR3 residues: CSVLVVGGGTDTQYF. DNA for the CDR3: TGCAGCGTTCTAGTAGTCGGGGGGGGCACAGATACGCAGTATTTT.

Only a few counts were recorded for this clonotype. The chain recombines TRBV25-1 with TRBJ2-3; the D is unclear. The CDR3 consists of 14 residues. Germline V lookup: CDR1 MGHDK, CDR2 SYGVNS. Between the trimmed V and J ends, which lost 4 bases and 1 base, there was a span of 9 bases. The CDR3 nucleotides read TGTGCCAGCAGTGCGGACGTGGGCACAGATACGCAGTATTTT. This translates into CASSADVGTDTQYF.

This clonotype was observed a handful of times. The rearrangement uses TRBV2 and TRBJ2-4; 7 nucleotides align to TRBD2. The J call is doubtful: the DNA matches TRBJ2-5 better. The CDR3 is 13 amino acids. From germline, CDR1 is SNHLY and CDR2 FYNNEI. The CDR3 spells CASNSGTKETQYF. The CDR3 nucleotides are TGTGCCAGCAATTCCGGGACTAAAGAGACCCAGTACTTC.

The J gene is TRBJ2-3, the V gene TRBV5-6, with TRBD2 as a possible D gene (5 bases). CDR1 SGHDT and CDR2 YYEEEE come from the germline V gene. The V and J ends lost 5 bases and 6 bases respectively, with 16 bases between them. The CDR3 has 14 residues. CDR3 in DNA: TGTGCCAGCAGTCCCGGGTCGCGGGCCGATACGCAGTATTTT. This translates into CASSPGSRADTQYF.

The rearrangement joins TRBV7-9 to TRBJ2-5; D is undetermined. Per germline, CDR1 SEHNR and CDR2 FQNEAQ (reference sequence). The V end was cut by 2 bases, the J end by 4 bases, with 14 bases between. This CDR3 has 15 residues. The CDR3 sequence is CASSLYVRLVETQYF. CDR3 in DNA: TGTGCCAGCAGCTTATACGTGAGGCTAGTAGAGACCCAGTACTTC.

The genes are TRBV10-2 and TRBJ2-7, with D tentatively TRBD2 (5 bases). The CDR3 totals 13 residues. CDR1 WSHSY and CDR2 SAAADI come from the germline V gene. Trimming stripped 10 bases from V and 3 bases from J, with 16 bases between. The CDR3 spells CATAPAVSYEQYF. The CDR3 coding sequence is TGCGCCACGGCGCCAGCGGTTAGCTACGAGCAGTACTTC.

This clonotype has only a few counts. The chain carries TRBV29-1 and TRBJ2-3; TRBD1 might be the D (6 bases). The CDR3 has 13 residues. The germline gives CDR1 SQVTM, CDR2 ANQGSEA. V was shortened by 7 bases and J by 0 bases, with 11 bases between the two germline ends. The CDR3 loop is CSAKQGSTDTQYF. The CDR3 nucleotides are TGCAGCGCCAAACAGGGTAGCACAGATACGCAGTATTTT.

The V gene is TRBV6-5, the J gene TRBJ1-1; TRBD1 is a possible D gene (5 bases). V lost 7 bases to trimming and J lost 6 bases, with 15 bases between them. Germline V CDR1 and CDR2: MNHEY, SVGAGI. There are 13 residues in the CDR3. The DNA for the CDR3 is TGTGCCAGCACCCTACGTTCGGGGGCTGAAGCTTTCTTT. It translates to CASTLRSGAEAFF.

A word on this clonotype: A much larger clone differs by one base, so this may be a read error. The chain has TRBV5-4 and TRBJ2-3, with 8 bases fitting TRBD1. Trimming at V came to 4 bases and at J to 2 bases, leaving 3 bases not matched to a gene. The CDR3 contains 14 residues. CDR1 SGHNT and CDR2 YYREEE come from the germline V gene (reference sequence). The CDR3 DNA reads TGTGCCAGCAGCCAGACAGGGGACACAGATACGCAGTATTTT. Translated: CASSQTGDTDTQYF. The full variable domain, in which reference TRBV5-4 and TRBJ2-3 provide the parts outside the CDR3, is ETGVTQSPTHLIKTRGQQVTLRCSSQSGHNTVSWYQQALGQGPQFIFQYYREEENGRGNFPPRFSGLQFPNYSSELNVNALELDDSALYLCASSQTGDTDTQYFGPGTRLTVL.

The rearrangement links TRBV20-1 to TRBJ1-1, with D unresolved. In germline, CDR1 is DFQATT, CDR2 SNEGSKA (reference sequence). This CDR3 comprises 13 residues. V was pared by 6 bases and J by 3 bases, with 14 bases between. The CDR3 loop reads CSAGRPRDTEAFF. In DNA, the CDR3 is TGCAGTGCAGGGCGGCCTCGGGACACTGAAGCTTTCTTT.

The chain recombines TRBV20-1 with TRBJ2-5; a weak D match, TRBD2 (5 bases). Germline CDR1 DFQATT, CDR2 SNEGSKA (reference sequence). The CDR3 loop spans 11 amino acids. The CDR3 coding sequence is TGCGGCGGGTCGTCCTACAATGAGCAGTACTTC. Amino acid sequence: CGGSSYNEQYF.

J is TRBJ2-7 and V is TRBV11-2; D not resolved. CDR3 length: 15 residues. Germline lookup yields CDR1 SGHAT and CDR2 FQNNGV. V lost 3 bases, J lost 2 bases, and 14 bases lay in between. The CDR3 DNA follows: TGTGCCAGCAGCTTGTTGGCCTCCAGACCCTACGAGCAGTACTTC. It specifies CASSLLASRPYEQYF.

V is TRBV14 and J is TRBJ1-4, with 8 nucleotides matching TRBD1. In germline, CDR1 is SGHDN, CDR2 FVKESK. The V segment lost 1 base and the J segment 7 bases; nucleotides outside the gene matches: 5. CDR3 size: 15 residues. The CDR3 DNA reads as TGTGCCAGCAGCCAAGGCAGGGGGCTCGTTGAAAAACTGTTTTTT. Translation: CASSQGRGLVEKLFF. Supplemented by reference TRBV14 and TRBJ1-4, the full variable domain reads EAGVTQFPSHSVIEKGQTVTLRCDPISGHDNLYWYRRVMGKEIKFLLHFVKESKQDESGMPNNRFLAERTGGTYSTLKVQPAELEDSGVYFCASSQGRGLVEKLFFGSGTQLSVL.

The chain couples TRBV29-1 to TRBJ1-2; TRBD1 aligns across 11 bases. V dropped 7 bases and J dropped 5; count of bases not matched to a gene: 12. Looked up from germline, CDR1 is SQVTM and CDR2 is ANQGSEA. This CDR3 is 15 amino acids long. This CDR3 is CSDLTGQGAIYGYTF. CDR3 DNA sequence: TGCAGCGACCTAACTGGACAGGGGGCTATTTATGGCTACACCTTC.

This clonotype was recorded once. The DNA for the CDR3 is TGCGCCAGCAGCTTGGGCAGGTACAGGGTGGACACCGGGGAGCTGTTTTTT. Residues: CASSLGRYRVDTGELFF. The chain uses TRBV5-1 and TRBJ2-2; D is perhaps TRBD1 (6 bases). V lost 0 bases to trimming and J lost 3 bases, with 15 bases between them. CDR1 is SGHRS and CDR2 is YFSETQ in the germline V gene. This CDR3 spans 17 amino acids.

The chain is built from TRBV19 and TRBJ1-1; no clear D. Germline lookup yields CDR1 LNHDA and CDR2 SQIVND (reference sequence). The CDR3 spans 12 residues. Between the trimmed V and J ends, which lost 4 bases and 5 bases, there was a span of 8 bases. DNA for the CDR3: TGTGCCAGTAGTAAATCGGGGACTGAAGCTTTCTTT. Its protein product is CASSKSGTEAFF. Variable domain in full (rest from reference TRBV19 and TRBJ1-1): DGGITQSPKYLFRKEGQNVTLSCEQNLNHDAMYWYRQDPGQGLRLIYYSQIVNDFQKGDIAEGYSVSREKKESFPLTVTSAQKNPTAFYLCASSKSGTEAFFGQGTRLTVV.

The CDR3 region is CASSLVGGGEQFF. CDR3 nucleotides: TGTGCCAGCAGCTTGGTCGGGGGCGGTGAGCAGTTCTTC. V gene TRBV5-6 combines with J gene TRBJ2-1; D may be TRBD1 or TRBD2 (6 bases each). CDR3 size: 13 residues. The V end lost 0 bases, the J end lost 9 bases, and 10 bases lay between the germline ends. Germline values: CDR1 SGHDT, CDR2 YYEEEE.

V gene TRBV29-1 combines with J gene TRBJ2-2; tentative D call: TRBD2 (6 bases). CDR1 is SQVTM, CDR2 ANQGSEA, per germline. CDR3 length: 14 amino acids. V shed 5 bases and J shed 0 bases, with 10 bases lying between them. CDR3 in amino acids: CSVKAGTNTGELFF. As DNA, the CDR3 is TGCAGCGTTAAGGCGGGGACGAACACCGGGGAGCTGTTTTTT.

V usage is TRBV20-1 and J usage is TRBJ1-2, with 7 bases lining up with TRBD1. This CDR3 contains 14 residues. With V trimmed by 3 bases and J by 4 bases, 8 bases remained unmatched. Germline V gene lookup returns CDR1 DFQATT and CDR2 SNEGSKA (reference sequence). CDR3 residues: CSARGQTLTYGYTF. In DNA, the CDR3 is TGCAGTGCTAGGGGACAGACGTTAACCTATGGCTACACCTTC.

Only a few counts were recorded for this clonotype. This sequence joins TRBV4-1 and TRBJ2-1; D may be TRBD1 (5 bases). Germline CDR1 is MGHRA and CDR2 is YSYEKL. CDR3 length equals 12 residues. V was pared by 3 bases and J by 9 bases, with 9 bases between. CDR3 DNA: TGCGCCAGCAGCCAGTATCAGGGTGAGCAGTTCTTC. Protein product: CASSQYQGEQFF.

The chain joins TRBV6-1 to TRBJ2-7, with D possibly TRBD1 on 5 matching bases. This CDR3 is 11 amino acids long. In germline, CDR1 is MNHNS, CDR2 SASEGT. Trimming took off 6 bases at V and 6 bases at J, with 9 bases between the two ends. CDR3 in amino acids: CASRDIGEQYF. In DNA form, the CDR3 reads TGTGCCAGCAGGGACATCGGCGAGCAGTACTTC.

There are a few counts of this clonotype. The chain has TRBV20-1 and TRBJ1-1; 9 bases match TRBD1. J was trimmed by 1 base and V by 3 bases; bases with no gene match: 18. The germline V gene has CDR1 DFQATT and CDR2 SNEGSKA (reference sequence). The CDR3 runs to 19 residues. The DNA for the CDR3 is TGCAGTGCTAGTTGCCTTGATCCGACAGGGGGAAGGGGGAACACTGAAGCTTTCTTT. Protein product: CSASCLDPTGGRGNTEAFF.

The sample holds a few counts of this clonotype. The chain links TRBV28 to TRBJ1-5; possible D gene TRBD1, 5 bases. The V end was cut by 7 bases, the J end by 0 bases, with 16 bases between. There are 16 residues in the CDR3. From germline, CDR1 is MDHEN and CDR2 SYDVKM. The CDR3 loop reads CASTLHRGYSNQPQHF. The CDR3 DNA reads TGTGCCAGCACTCTGCACCGGGGGTATAGCAATCAGCCCCAGCATTTT.

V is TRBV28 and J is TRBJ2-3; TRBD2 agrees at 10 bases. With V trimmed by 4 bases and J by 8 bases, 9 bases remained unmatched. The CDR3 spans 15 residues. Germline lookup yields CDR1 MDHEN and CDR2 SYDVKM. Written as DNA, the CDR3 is TGTGCCAGCAGTTCCTCTAGCGGGAGTGGTGTTACGCAGTATTTT. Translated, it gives CASSSSSGSGVTQYF.